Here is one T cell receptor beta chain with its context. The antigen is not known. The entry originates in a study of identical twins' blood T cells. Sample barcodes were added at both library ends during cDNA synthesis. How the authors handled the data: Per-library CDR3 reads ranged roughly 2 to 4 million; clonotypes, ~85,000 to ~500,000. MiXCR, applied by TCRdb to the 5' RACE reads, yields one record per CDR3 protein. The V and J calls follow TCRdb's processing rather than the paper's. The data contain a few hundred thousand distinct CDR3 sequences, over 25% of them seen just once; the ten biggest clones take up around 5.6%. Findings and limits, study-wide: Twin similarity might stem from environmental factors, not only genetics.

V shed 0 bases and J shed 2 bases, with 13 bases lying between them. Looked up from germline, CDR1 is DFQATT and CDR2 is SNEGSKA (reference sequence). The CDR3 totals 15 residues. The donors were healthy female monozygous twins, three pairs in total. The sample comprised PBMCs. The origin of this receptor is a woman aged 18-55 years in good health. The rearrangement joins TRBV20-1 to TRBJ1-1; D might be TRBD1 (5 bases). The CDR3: CSAREGDTLNTEAFF. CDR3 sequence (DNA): TGCAGTGCTAGAGAAGGGGATACTCTTAACACTGAAGCTTTCTTT.